The present TCR beta chain was sequenced within a study of blood T cell repertoires in COVID-19. The overall study: T cells, B-cell-depleted T cells, or PBMCs supplied cDNA or gDNA.

Per the original data handling: Reference gene primer amplification gave nucleated cell count estimates. The table came from immunoSEQ multiplex PCR; TCRdb's copy has only in-frame clones and leaves some out. V, J and clone size reflect that table, while D and trimming were determined from the DNA. The table shows fewer than 150,000 clones, with 87% occurring only once. This CDR3 has 13 amino acids. Trimming cost V 5 bases and J 6 bases, with 11 bases left between them. Germline-derived CDR1 and CDR2 are MNHEY and SMNVEV (reference sequence). The sample holds a few counts of this clone. Sequencing was performed on peripheral blood. This clonotype was obtained from a woman in her thirties or forties with acute or convalescent COVID-19. V is TRBV27 and J is TRBJ2-1, with D possibly TRBD2 on 5 matching bases. CDR3 in DNA: TGTGCCAGCAGTCCCGGACTGGTCAATGAGCAGTTCTTC. As protein: CASSPGLVNEQFF.